This TCR beta chain originates from a study of shared clonotypes between healthy human individuals. Study results and limitations: Limited genetic and exposure-history diversity came from having few donors.

Germline values: CDR1 SGHAT, CDR2 FQNNGV. The CDR3 loop spans 16 amino acids. V was pared by 5 bases and J by 5 bases, with 18 bases between. This clone appeared a few times. Its antigen remains unknown. Ten immunoSEQ deep assay plates were used by the authors to sequence unsorted PBMC DNA. The method was immunoSEQ multiplex PCR; TCRdb's version includes in-frame clones alone and lacks a portion of them. Seen here are some 530,000 clones, almost 80% observed once, and the top ten hold 9.5% to 15%. The origin of this receptor is a middle-aged woman in good health. Some clones in this sample may be carry-over from other donors' samples. Sequenced material: PBMCs. The V call is TRBV11-2, the J call TRBJ2-2, with D perhaps given as TRBD1 or TRBD2 (5 bases each). The CDR3 nucleotides read TGTGCCAGCAGCCGACGGCGGTGGGACGGGACCGGGGAGCTGTTTTTT. It specifies CASSRRRWDGTGELFF.